This is a list of T cell receptor beta chains from one sample in a study of identical twins. TCRdb fed the 5' RACE reads into MiXCR, producing one record per CDR3 protein. The sample carries 600,000 to 800,000 distinct CDR3 sequences, 21% recorded once. Separately, the same data were catalogued under a study of T cells expressing NK-cell markers.

The sequencing input was PBMCs. The receptors here all came from a woman aged 18-30 years in good health. CDR3s include the opening cysteine and the closing phenylalanine or tryptophan.

v_call	j_call	cdr3_aa
TRBV18	TRBJ2-3	CASSPFGTSSTDTQYF
TRBV27	TRBJ2-5	CASSHRLAGVQETQYF
TRBV7-6	TRBJ2-2	CASSFASGPNTGELFF
TRBV20-1	TRBJ2-1	CSAGGEQYGEQFF
TRBV18	TRBJ2-5	CASCRGSQETQYF
TRBV6-4	TRBJ2-2	CASSGKWTTGELFF
TRBV5-1	TRBJ2-5	CASSLGDGIGETQYF
TRBV6-5	TRBJ2-1	CASSYAGGSDEQFF
TRBV9	TRBJ2-6	CASGAIPSGANVLTF
TRBV27	TRBJ2-7	CASKVTGQVTYEQYF
TRBV27	TRBJ2-2	CASSLYGQGPGELFF
TRBV4-3	TRBJ2-1	CASSSGPADNEQFF
TRBV12-3/TRBV12-4	TRBJ2-1	CASRESGGGYDEQFF
TRBV6-2/TRBV6-3	TRBJ2-1	CASREGRRTSGSNEQFF
TRBV20-1	TRBJ1-5	CSASKGRGNQPQHF
TRBV11-1	TRBJ2-5	CASSYSLGVETQYF
TRBV27	TRBJ2-3	CASTPSLAPNTDTQYF
TRBV10-1	TRBJ2-2	CASSSQLGDTGELFF
TRBV29-1	TRBJ1-1	CSVVKRTGRSGGTEAFF
TRBV10-3	TRBJ2-1	CATGLAGEGDEQFF
TRBV14	TRBJ1-1	CASSQQVRSMAFF
TRBV6-1	TRBJ2-7	CASHPGRWYEQYF